This TCR beta chain was identified in a study of PD-1 blockade in classical Hodgkin lymphoma. Study results and limitations: Before treatment, TCR diversity in newly diagnosed patients was reportedly lower than in healthy donors.

Time point reported: cycle 4 day 1 (C4D1), after 5 to 7 weeks of nivolumab. Brentuximab vedotin exposure varied, and every patient relapsed after autologous stem cell transplantation. Negative selection with magnetic separation was used to purify CD4+ T cells from thawed PBMCs. Data came from immunoSEQ multiplex PCR; TCRdb stores just in-frame clones and leaves some out. The sample includes around 26,000 clones, roughly 80% of them seen just once. CDR3 length: 15 amino acids. Germline V gene data show CDR1 as SGHRS and CDR2 as YFSETQ. V was trimmed by 0 bases and J by 5 bases, leaving 14 bases between them. On this clone itself: What it binds is unknown.

Sequenced material: CD4+ T cells from blood, taken before the fourth cycle of nivolumab. This rearrangement joins TRBV5-1 to TRBJ2-5, with D possibly being TRBD1 (5 bases). This clonotype was sampled from a human donor with classical Hodgkin lymphoma. CDR3 amino acids: CASSLGPGFEETQYF. DNA of the CDR3: TGCGCCAGCAGCTTGGGCCCAGGGTTCGAGGAGACCCAGTACTTC.